This T cell receptor beta chain originates from a study of PD-1 blockade in classical Hodgkin lymphoma. Study-level results: By C4D1 there was a significant rise in CD4+ TCR diversity but not in CD8+ TCR diversity. Why the repertoires differ is still unclear, perhaps disease activity or prior therapy. Individuals initiating nivolumab under 1 year after ASCT were excluded. Reports described newly diagnosed patients as having lower baseline TCR diversity than healthy donors.

Germline CDR1 is LGHNA and CDR2 is YNFKEQ. The J segment lost 4 bases and the V segment lost 1 base, leaving 4 bases of the junction unmatched. The CDR3 consists of 15 residues. Comments on this clone: No antigen is known for it.

Repertoires were generated with immunoSEQ multiplex PCR, while TCRdb's copy carries only in-frame clones and drops some. Here the sample spans more than 15,000 clones, 75% to 90% being singletons. The patients all showed relapse after autologous stem cell transplantation, while their brentuximab vedotin exposure varied. The sample here was peripheral blood mononuclear cells (PBMCs), taken before the second cycle of nivolumab. V is TRBV4-2 and J is TRBJ2-5, with TRBD2 matching 9 bases. This sequence was found in a human donor with classical Hodgkin lymphoma. CDR3: CASSQGGGALETQYF. CDR3 coding DNA: TGTGCCAGCAGCCAAGGCGGGGGGGCCCTAGAGACCCAGTACTTC.